Each of the 17 T cell receptor beta chains below was sequenced from the same sample in a study of cytomegalovirus exposure and HLA in healthy donors. TCRdb's table, derived via immunoSEQ multiplex PCR, lists solely in-frame clones and lacks some. The sample has roughly 56,000 clones; around 90% are singletons. Sequenced material: PBMCs. These receptors were taken from a woman younger than 45 in good health and CMV-seronegative.

V and J are TRBV28 and TRBJ1-2; D unclear. The CDR3 runs 12 residues. Germline assignment: CDR1 MDHEN and CDR2 SYDVKM. V gave up 5 bases and J gave up 2 bases, with 6 bases separating them. CDR3 in amino acids: CASSLLNYGYTF. The CDR3 region has the DNA TGTGCCAGCAGTCTTTTAAACTATGGCTACACCTTC.

V usage is TRBV30 and J usage is TRBJ2-1, with 10 bases fitting TRBD2. This CDR3 has 15 residues. After removal of 5 bases from V and 3 bases from J, the junction contained 7 bases not matched to a gene. Germline assignment: CDR1 GTSNPN and CDR2 SVGIG (reference sequence). In DNA form, the CDR3 reads TGTGCCTGGTCTCCTAGCGGGAGTTTCTACAATGAGCAGTTCTTC. It codes for CAWSPSGSFYNEQFF.

The rearrangement joins TRBV5-3 to TRBJ1-1; TRBD1 might be the D (5 bases). TRBV5-3 is flagged as an ORF with uncertain function. CDR3 length: 13 residues. Trimming took off 4 bases at V and 0 bases at J, with 7 bases between the two ends. CDR3 nucleotide sequence: TGTGCCAGAAGCGGGGGGATGAACACTGAAGCTTTCTTT. Translating it yields CARSGGMNTEAFF.

This chain connects TRBV19 to TRBJ1-2; D is uncertain. The CDR3 has 14 amino acids. V gave up 5 bases and J gave up 2 bases, with 12 bases separating them. The germline V gene encodes CDR1 LNHDA and CDR2 SQIVND (reference sequence). CDR3: CASSLGGFNYGYTF. The CDR3 coding sequence is TGTGCCAGTAGTTTGGGAGGGTTCAACTATGGCTACACCTTC.

The rearrangement joins TRBV7-6 to TRBJ1-1; D ambiguous. Germline V CDR1 and CDR2: SGHVS, FNYEAQ. The ends were cut back, 5 bases at V and 1 base at J, with 8 bases in the middle. CDR3 length: 13 amino acids. DNA of the CDR3: TGTGCCAGCAGCGGCAACACGAACACTGAAGCTTTCTTT. Its translation is CASSGNTNTEAFF.

The rearrangement links TRBV28 to TRBJ2-1; 14 bases map to TRBD2. V lost 5 bases and J lost 10; bases outside the gene matches: 7. Germline CDR1 is MDHEN and CDR2 is SYDVKM. There are 15 residues in the CDR3. CDR3 residues: CASSRMTSGRGEQFF. CDR3 bases: TGTGCCAGCAGTCGTATGACTAGCGGGAGGGGCGAGCAGTTCTTC.

The chain uses TRBV13 and TRBJ2-3; 12 nucleotides line up with TRBD2. The CDR3 totals 19 residues. V was pared by 5 bases and J by 5 bases, with 17 bases of the junction left unmatched. The germline V gene has CDR1 PRHDT and CDR2 FYEKMQ (reference sequence). Here the CDR3 reads CASSSHRLAGASGEDTQYF. In nucleotides, the CDR3 is TGTGCCAGCAGCAGCCACCGACTAGCGGGAGCATCGGGGGAAGATACGCAGTATTTT.

The V call is TRBV7-2, the J call TRBJ1-2; D uncertain. Per the germline V gene, CDR1 is SGHTA and CDR2 is FQGNSA. V was clipped by 0 bases and J by 2 bases, with 10 bases between them. The CDR3 length is 15 residues. The chain's CDR3 is CASSLAIQTNYGYTF. CDR3 nucleotides: TGTGCCAGCAGCTTAGCGATACAGACAAACTATGGCTACACCTTC.

V usage is TRBV19 and J usage is TRBJ1-2; possible D gene TRBD1, 5 bases. V lost 7 bases, J lost 5 bases, and 20 bases lay in between. Germline CDR1 LNHDA, CDR2 SQIVND (reference sequence). The CDR3 contains 15 residues. The CDR3 DNA follows: TGTGCCAGTACCTTAGACGACAGCGCCTTTTATGGCTACACCTTC. Protein sequence: CASTLDDSAFYGYTF.

V usage is TRBV5-1 and J usage is TRBJ2-3; 11 nucleotides align to TRBD2. J gave up 2 bases and V 3 bases, and 5 bases lay outside the gene matches. The CDR3 is 16 amino acids. CDR1 is SGHRS and CDR2 is YFSETQ in the germline V gene. The CDR3 DNA reads TGCGCCAGCAGCTCCGGGACTAGCGGAGACACAGATACGCAGTATTTT. Translation: CASSSGTSGDTDTQYF.

The rearrangement joins TRBV30 to TRBJ2-2, with TRBD2 matching 15 bases. After removal of 5 bases from V and 7 bases from J, the junction contained 11 bases not matched to a gene. This CDR3 has 17 residues. The germline gives CDR1 GTSNPN, CDR2 SVGIG (reference sequence). The CDR3 spells CAWLPGLAGGVSGELFF. CDR3 in DNA: TGTGCCTGGCTCCCGGGACTAGCGGGAGGTGTCAGCGGGGAGCTGTTTTTT.

This clone appeared once. This chain links TRBV7-3 with TRBJ2-6, with D possibly matching TRBD2 (5 bases). The CDR3 totals 17 residues. Trimming cost V 5 bases and J 2 bases, with 16 bases left between them. Germline V gene data show CDR1 as SGHTA and CDR2 as FQGTGA. The CDR3 nucleotides are TGTGCCAGCAGCGTATATGAGGGTTCCCCTGGGGCCAACGTCCTGACTTTC. Its translation: CASSVYEGSPGANVLTF.

The chain employs TRBV4-1 and TRBJ1-1; 9 bases line up with TRBD1. J was trimmed by 5 bases and V by 1 base; bases with no gene match: 5. CDR1 MGHRA and CDR2 YSYEKL come from the germline V gene. This CDR3 has 15 residues. DNA of the CDR3: TGCGCCAGCAGCCAAGGACAGGGGGTGTATACTGAAGCTTTCTTT. It codes for CASSQGQGVYTEAFF.

The gene calls are TRBV7-8 and TRBJ2-1; possibly TRBD2 for D (5 bases). Trimming cost V 6 bases and J 9 bases, with 15 bases left between them. CDR1 is SGHVS and CDR2 is FQNEAQ in the germline V gene. This CDR3 contains 13 residues. In DNA form, the CDR3 reads TGTGCCAGCAGGCATCGGTCGAGCGGTGAGCAGTTCTTC. It codes for CASRHRSSGEQFF.

The chain is built from TRBV18 and TRBJ1-1, with 10 bases matching TRBD1. The CDR3 runs 17 residues. Germline assignment: CDR1 KGHSH and CDR2 LQKENI. V gave up 0 bases and J gave up 0 bases; unmatched junction bases: 4. CDR3: CASSPPRDRGMNTEAFF. The CDR3, as DNA: TGTGCCAGCTCACCACCCCGGGACAGGGGAATGAACACTGAAGCTTTCTTT.

The chain employs TRBV6-6 and TRBJ1-2; TRBD1 is a possible D gene (6 bases). The CDR3 sequence is 15 residues long. Looked up from germline, CDR1 is MNHNY and CDR2 is SVGAGI (reference sequence). V lost 5 bases to trimming and J lost 4 bases, with 17 bases between them. The CDR3 protein is CASSRSITGTYGYTF. The CDR3 nucleotides read TGTGCCAGCAGTCGCTCCATCACAGGGACCTATGGCTACACCTTC.

This clone has a single count. The chain couples TRBV6-5 to TRBJ2-6, with a tentative D call TRBD2 (6 bases). The CDR3 spans 14 residues. The V gene lost 6 bases and the J gene lost 12 bases, with 18 bases spanning the gap. Germline CDR1 and CDR2: MNHEY and SVGAGI. CDR3 region: CASRISRRGSVLTF. Written as DNA, the CDR3 is TGTGCCAGCAGAATCTCGAGGCGGGGTAGCGTCCTGACTTTC.